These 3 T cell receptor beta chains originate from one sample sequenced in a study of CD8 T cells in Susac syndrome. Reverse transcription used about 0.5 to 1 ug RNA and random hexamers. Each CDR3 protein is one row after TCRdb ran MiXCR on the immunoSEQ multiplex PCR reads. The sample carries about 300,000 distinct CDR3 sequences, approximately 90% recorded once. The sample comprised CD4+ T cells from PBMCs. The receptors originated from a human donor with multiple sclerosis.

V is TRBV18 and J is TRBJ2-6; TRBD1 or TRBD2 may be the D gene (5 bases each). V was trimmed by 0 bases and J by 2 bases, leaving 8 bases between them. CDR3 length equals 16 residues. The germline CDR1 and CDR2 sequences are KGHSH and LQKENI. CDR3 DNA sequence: TGTGCCAGCTCACCACCCGGGGCGCCTGGGGCCAACGTCCTGACTTTC. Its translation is CASSPPGAPGANVLTF.

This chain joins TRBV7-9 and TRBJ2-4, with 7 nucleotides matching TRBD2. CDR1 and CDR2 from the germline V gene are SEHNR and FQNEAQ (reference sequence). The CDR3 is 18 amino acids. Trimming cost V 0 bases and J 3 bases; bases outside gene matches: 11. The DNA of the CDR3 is TGTGCCAGCAGCTTAGCCCTGTTACGGGAGGACTACAAAAACATTCAGTACTTC. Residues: CASSLALLREDYKNIQYF.

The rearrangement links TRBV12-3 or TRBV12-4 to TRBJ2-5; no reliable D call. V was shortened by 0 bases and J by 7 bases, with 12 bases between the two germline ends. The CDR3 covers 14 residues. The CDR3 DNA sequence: TGTGCCAGCAGTTTAGCGTCAACCCCCAGGACCCAGTACTTC. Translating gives CASSLASTPRTQYF.